The 24 T cell receptor beta chains in this list originate from one sample, sequenced in a study of molecular identifiers for immune sequencing clone quantification. MiXCR, run by TCRdb on the PCR reads, gives a single entry per CDR3 protein. This sample has 70,000 to 90,000 distinct CDR3 sequences; roughly a fifth occur once, and the top ten carry about 1%. The sequenced material came from naive CD8+ T cells from blood, with Jurkat cell RNA spiked in. Documented subset: FACS-sorted CD8+CD4-CCR7+CD45RA+ naive T cells. The source of these receptors is a human donor in good health. Some libraries in this study had Jurkat cell RNA spiked in.

This clonotype was seen ten or more times. This chain connects TRBV13 to TRBJ2-3, with 7 bases fitting TRBD1. Germline CDR1 PRHDT, CDR2 FYEKMQ (reference sequence). The junction had 5 bases not matched to a gene; V was cut back by 4 bases and J by 1 base. The length of the CDR3 is 15 residues. The CDR3 DNA sequence: TGTGCCAGCAGCTCCGGACAGGCCCGCACAGATACGCAGTATTTT. This gives the protein CASSSGQARTDTQYF.

On this clonotype itself: This could be a read error, since a much larger clone is one nucleotide away. The rearrangement uses TRBV5-5 and TRBJ1-1; D is ambiguous. The CDR3 sequence is 16 residues long. Germline CDR1 reads SGHKS; CDR2 reads YYEKEE (reference sequence). CDR3 DNA sequence: TGTGCCAGCAGCGCAACCCCGACGAACCAGAACACTGAAGCTCTCTTT. This gives the protein CASSATPTNQNTEALF.

The rearrangement links TRBV12-3 or TRBV12-4 to TRBJ2-7; 7 bases are a match to TRBD1. The CDR3 has 13 residues. V trimming: 7 bases; J trimming: 6 bases; junction bases outside the gene matches: 9. The CDR3 DNA sequence: TGTGCCAGCAACCGAGGGACAGTTGGCGAGCAGTACTTC. Its translation is CASNRGTVGEQYF.

This clonotype was detected ten times or more. The chain couples TRBV9 to TRBJ2-3, with 9 bases matching TRBD2. V gave up 0 bases and J gave up 4 bases; unmatched junction bases: 12. Germline-derived CDR1 and CDR2 are SGDLS and YYNGEE. The CDR3 is 18 residues long. CDR3 loop: CASSVEGSFAGGPDTQYF. DNA of the CDR3: TGTGCCAGCAGCGTAGAGGGCTCTTTTGCGGGAGGGCCAGATACGCAGTATTTT.

This clonotype was counted ten times or more. V and J are TRBV20-1 and TRBJ2-2, with 9 positions matching TRBD2. Germline loops: CDR1 DFQATT, CDR2 SNEGSKA (reference sequence). Trimming at V came to 0 bases and at J to 6 bases, leaving 5 bases not matched to a gene. There are 15 residues in the CDR3. DNA for the CDR3: TGCAGTGCTAGAGAGGCTAGCGGGGTCTCCGGGGAGCTGTTTTTT. This codes for CSAREASGVSGELFF.

Turning to this clonotype: A much larger clone differs by one base, so this may be a read error. The chain carries TRBV24-1 and TRBJ2-3; 10 bases line up with TRBD2. After removal of 12 bases from V and 9 bases from J, the junction contained 11 bases not matched to a gene. This CDR3 has 13 amino acids. The germline V gene has CDR1 KGHDR and CDR2 SFDVKD. CDR3 sequence (DNA): TGTGCCGCAGCTAGCGGGGGAGCCGGGACGCAGTATTTT. This codes for CAAASGGAGTQYF.

The V and J genes are TRBV7-9 and TRBJ1-1, with a weak D call TRBD1 (6 bases). CDR1 is SEHNR and CDR2 is FQNEAQ in the germline V gene (reference sequence). V lost 4 bases to trimming and J lost 1 base, with 22 bases between them. CDR3 length: 18 residues. This CDR3 reads CASSSFPGADSPNTEAFF. CDR3 in DNA: TGTGCCAGCAGCTCATTCCCAGGGGCGGACAGTCCGAACACTGAAGCTTTCTTT.

A word on this clonotype: A much larger clonotype is one base distant, so this may be a read error. The chain couples TRBV7-9 to TRBJ1-5; D not certain. This CDR3 is 14 amino acids long. Germline values: CDR1 SEHNR, CDR2 FQNEAQ (reference sequence). Trimming took off 5 bases at V and 3 bases at J, with 11 bases between the two ends. The CDR3, as DNA: TGTGCCAGCAGCAAGGACGGTATCAATCAGCCCCAGCATTTT. It specifies CASSKDGINQPQHF.

This clonotype was counted ten times or more. The gene calls are TRBV5-6 and TRBJ2-5, with 9 positions matching TRBD2. The germline CDR1 and CDR2 sequences are SGHDT and YYEEEE. The V and J ends lost 1 base and 2 bases, in that order; junction bases with no gene match: 6. The CDR3 extends over 16 amino acids. CDR3 sequence: CASSLRLRGGQETQYF. Here the CDR3 DNA reads TGTGCCAGCAGCTTGAGGCTGCGGGGGGGGCAAGAGACCCAGTACTTC.

This clonotype was recorded many times. This chain links TRBV5-6 with TRBJ2-7, with D perhaps matching TRBD1 (5 bases). The CDR3 is 14 residues long. Germline V gene data show CDR1 as SGHDT and CDR2 as YYEEEE. Trimming removed 0 bases from V and 3 bases from J, with 10 bases in between. CDR3 nucleotide sequence: TGTGCCAGCAGCTTGGTGGTCAGGGTCTACGAGCAGTACTTC. It specifies CASSLVVRVYEQYF.

This clonotype was picked up a small number of times. The gene calls are TRBV28 and TRBJ1-1; D is perhaps TRBD1 (5 bases). The CDR3 covers 13 residues. Germline V gene lookup returns CDR1 MDHEN and CDR2 SYDVKM. Trimming stripped 2 bases from V and 8 bases from J, with 12 bases between. The CDR3 sequence is CASSLVGVREAFF. CDR3 bases: TGTGCCAGCAGTTTAGTGGGGGTCAGGGAAGCTTTCTTT. The whole variable domain, remainder taken from reference TRBV28 and TRBJ1-1, is DVKVTQSSRYLVKRTGEKVFLECVQDMDHENMFWYRQDPGLGLRLIYFSYDVKMKEKGDIPEGYSVSREKKERFSLILESASTNQTSMYLCASSLVGVREAFFGQGTRLTVV.

Comments on this clonotype: A read error may be the cause here, since a much bigger clone is one base away. The V gene is TRBV6-5, the J gene TRBJ2-7; D might be TRBD1 (5 bases). From germline, CDR1 is MNHEY and CDR2 SVGAGI. CDR3 length equals 13 residues. The CDR3 sequence is CASSAGHPYERYF. As DNA, the CDR3 is TGTGCCAGCAGTGCCGGACACCCTTACGAGCGGTACTTC.

As for this clonotype: A much larger clone lies one base from this, so it may be a read error. The rearrangement joins TRBV7-6 to TRBJ2-3, with TRBD2 identical over 7 bases. The CDR3 loop spans 17 amino acids. Per germline, CDR1 SGHVS and CDR2 FNYEAQ. CDR3 sequence: CAGSLVYPGGGTDTQYF. Here the CDR3 DNA reads TGTGCCGGCAGCTTAGTTTATCCGGGAGGCGGAACAGATACGCAGTATTTT.

This clonotype came up many times. V gene TRBV5-6 combines with J gene TRBJ1-3, with a possible D match to TRBD1 (5 bases). The germline CDR1 and CDR2 sequences are SGHDT and YYEEEE. V was trimmed by 4 bases and J by 2 bases, leaving 10 bases between them. The CDR3 totals 14 residues. The CDR3, as DNA: TGTGCCAGCAGCATGGCAGGGACTGGAAACACCATATATTTT. Translated: CASSMAGTGNTIYF.

To note about this clonotype: Since a much larger clone is just one base distant, this may be a read error. Written as DNA, the CDR3 is TGTGCCAGCAGTTACCAGCCGCCCTCGGAGCAGTACTTC. It translates to CASSYQPPSEQYF. The genes are TRBV6-5 and TRBJ2-7; D unresolved. CDR1 and CDR2 from the germline V gene are MNHEY and SVGAGI. This CDR3 is built from 13 residues. V was cut by 2 bases and J by 7 bases, with 12 bases left in between.

The chain couples TRBV19 to TRBJ2-1; D not certain. V lost 4 bases, J lost 9 bases, and 13 bases lay in between. The CDR3 spans 13 residues. Per the germline V gene, CDR1 is LNHDA and CDR2 is SQIVND (reference sequence). The CDR3 loop is CASSSGPVGEQFF. CDR3 coding DNA: TGTGCCAGTAGTAGCGGACCCGTGGGTGAGCAGTTCTTC. Full variable domain (missing parts from reference TRBV19 and TRBJ2-1): DGGITQSPKYLFRKEGQNVTLSCEQNLNHDAMYWYRQDPGQGLRLIYYSQIVNDFQKGDIAEGYSVSREKKESFPLTVTSAQKNPTAFYLCASSSGPVGEQFFGPGTRLTVL.

As to this clonotype: At one end, the junction sequence differs from germline, possibly due to a read error. This sequence joins TRBV29-1 and TRBJ2-1; D perhaps matches TRBD2 (7 bases). Germline V gene sequence: CDR1 SQVTM, CDR2 ANQGSEA. CDR3 length: 16 residues. The CDR3 nucleotides read TGCAGCGTTAATAGGGGGAGGCGGGAGACCTACAATGAGCAGCTCTTC. Protein product: CSVNRGRRETYNEQLF.

In this sample, this clonotype turned up many times. J is TRBJ2-5 and V is TRBV7-2, with 7 bases matching TRBD2. With 4 bases clipped from V and 1 base from J, the junction kept 6 bases outside the gene matches. This CDR3 has 15 amino acids. The germline V gene encodes CDR1 SGHTA and CDR2 FQGNSA. For the CDR3, the DNA is TGTGCCAGCAGCTACCCCTGGGGGGGCCAAGAGACCCAGTACTTC. Amino acids: CASSYPWGGQETQYF.

V and J are TRBV3-1 and TRBJ2-1; D unclear. This CDR3 is 15 amino acids long. Looked up from germline, CDR1 is LGHDT and CDR2 is YNNKEL (reference sequence). V was cut by 1 base and J by 0 bases, with 7 bases left in between. The CDR3 spells CASSQVPASYNEQFF. The CDR3 nucleotides are TGTGCCAGCAGCCAAGTCCCGGCCTCCTACAATGAGCAGTTCTTC.

This clonotype was detected ten times or more. V usage is TRBV27 and J usage is TRBJ2-7, with D possibly being TRBD2 (5 bases). The CDR3 contains 15 residues. Germline V gene data show CDR1 as MNHEY and CDR2 as SMNVEV (reference sequence). Trimming removed 6 bases at V and 4 bases at J, with 19 bases between. CDR3 region: CASSSEGWSRYEQYF. CDR3 DNA sequence: TGTGCCAGCAGCTCCGAGGGCTGGAGTCGTTACGAGCAGTACTTC.

This clonotype was seen a handful of times. Since the CDR3 does not end with the conserved phenylalanine or tryptophan, this likely comes from a read error. The chain joins TRBV7-9 to TRBJ2-3; D is unclear. The germline V gene encodes CDR1 SEHNR and CDR2 FQNEAQ (reference sequence). Deletions cut 5 bases from V and 3 bases from J, with 18 bases between. This CDR3 spans 16 amino acids. CDR3 DNA: TGTGCCAGCAGCCCTCCCACGGGCGAGCCAACAGATACGCAGTATTCT. Encoded protein: CASSPPTGEPTDTQYS.

To note about this clonotype: This sequence may be a read error, since a much larger clone differs from it by one base. J is TRBJ2-5 and V is TRBV12-3 or TRBV12-4; possibly TRBD1 for D (5 bases). The CDR3 totals 13 residues. This CDR3 is CASSPDREETPYF. The CDR3 nucleotides are TGTGCCAGCAGCCCTGACAGAGAAGAGACCCCGTACTTC.

This clonotype was observed at least ten times. The chain links TRBV6-1 to TRBJ1-1, with 7 nucleotides matching TRBD1. Germline CDR1 and CDR2: MNHNS and SASEGT. The CDR3 spans 16 residues. The V segment lost 4 bases and the J segment 1 base; nucleotides outside the gene matches: 9. This chain's CDR3 is CASSALTGVPNTEAFF. DNA for the CDR3: TGTGCCAGCAGTGCTCTAACAGGGGTCCCGAACACTGAAGCTTTCTTT.

This clonotype was recorded at least ten times. The J gene is TRBJ1-5, the V gene TRBV10-3, with D possibly being TRBD1 (5 bases). From germline, CDR1 is ENHRY and CDR2 SYGVKD. The CDR3 runs to 13 residues. V lost 10 bases and J 7 bases, leaving 17 bases between the germline ends. The CDR3 DNA reads as TGTGCCACCAAATTAGGGGCGAACCAGCCCCAGCATTTT. Translated: CATKLGANQPQHF.